Following are 27 T cell receptor beta chains from one sample sequenced in a study of OX40 agonist ivuxolimab in advanced cancers. Clones were sequenced by immunoSEQ multiplex PCR, and TCRdb holds only the in-frame ones, with some missing. The sample consists of around 67,000 clones, around 90% of them appearing once. Sequencing used CD4+ or CD8+ T cells sorted from blood, obtained in a trial of the OX40 agonist ivuxolimab. The receptors stem from an adult with an advanced solid tumor such as melanoma, head and neck, liver or kidney cancer.

This rearrangement joins TRBV29-1 to TRBJ1-1; a weak D match, TRBD1 (6 bases). Trimming cost V 7 bases and J 3 bases, with 15 bases left between them. The germline CDR1 and CDR2 sequences are SQVTM and ANQGSEA. CDR3 size: 13 residues. CDR3 sequence: CSANSGQYTEAFF. The CDR3 nucleotides read TGCAGCGCTAATAGTGGACAGTACACTGAAGCTTTCTTT.

This clone has just one count. The chain combines TRBV15 with TRBJ2-5; 8 nucleotides align to TRBD2. Trimming took 5 bases from V and 2 from J; bases not matched to a gene: 16. The V gene's germline CDR1 is LNHNV and CDR2 YYDKDF (reference sequence). The CDR3 loop spans 18 amino acids. CDR3 nucleotides: TGTGCCACCAGCTCCGTCGGGAGAGGAGTAGCGGGACAAGAGACCCAGTACTTC. As protein: CATSSVGRGVAGQETQYF.

This sequence joins TRBV27 and TRBJ2-1; the D is unclear. The CDR3 contains 14 residues. The germline V and J ends were trimmed by 6 bases and 2 bases, with 11 bases remaining between them. Germline V gene data show CDR1 as MNHEY and CDR2 as SMNVEV (reference sequence). The DNA of the CDR3 is TGTGCCAGCAGGGGCCTTGCCACCTACAATGAGCAGTTCTTC. It is translated as CASRGLATYNEQFF.

This clone turned up a few times. The V and J genes are TRBV19 and TRBJ1-1; D remains unclear. This CDR3 is 11 amino acids long. V was pared by 9 bases and J by 5 bases, with 10 bases between. Germline V gene data show CDR1 as LNHDA and CDR2 as SQIVND (reference sequence). The CDR3 reads CASNEDTEAFF. As DNA, the CDR3 is TGTGCCAGCAACGAGGATACTGAAGCTTTCTTT.

The V gene is TRBV6-1, the J gene TRBJ1-1; a possible D gene is TRBD1 (5 bases). Germline V gene lookup returns CDR1 MNHNS and CDR2 SASEGT. The CDR3 covers 14 residues. Between the trimmed V and J ends, which lost 4 bases and 3 bases, there was a span of 12 bases. This CDR3 is CASSGQTAYTEAFF. The DNA of the CDR3 is TGTGCCAGCAGTGGCCAGACAGCTTACACTGAAGCTTTCTTT.

J is TRBJ1-6 and V is TRBV28; 12 positions match TRBD1. The junction had 13 bases not matched to a gene; V was cut back by 7 bases and J by 9 bases. The CDR3 has 17 residues. Germline V gene data show CDR1 as MDHEN and CDR2 as SYDVKM. CDR3 in amino acids: CASTLPPGTGGRSPLHF. The DNA of the CDR3 is TGTGCCAGCACCCTACCTCCGGGGACAGGGGGCCGTTCACCCCTCCACTTT.

Remarks on this clone: An end of the junction does not agree with germline; a read error may underlie this. This sequence joins TRBV30 and TRBJ2-1; a possible D gene is TRBD2 (6 bases). The CDR3 sequence is 13 residues long. CDR1 and CDR2 (germline): GTSNPN, SVGIG (reference sequence). This CDR3 is CACEDGSYSEQFF. CDR3 coding DNA: TGTGCCTGCGAAGACGGGAGTTACAGTGAGCAGTTCTTC.

This clone appeared once. The chain recombines TRBV18 with TRBJ2-7; D possibly corresponds to TRBD1 (6 bases). The CDR3 runs to 14 residues. Germline values: CDR1 KGHSH, CDR2 LQKENI. With 3 bases removed from V and 3 bases from J, the gap between germline ends came to 12 bases. The CDR3 reads CASSPVGQDYEQYF. The CDR3 DNA sequence: TGTGCCAGCTCACCCGTGGGACAAGACTACGAGCAGTACTTC.

The chain employs TRBV19 and TRBJ1-2; D is uncertain. V lost 4 bases, J lost 5 bases, and 11 bases lay in between. The CDR3 has 13 amino acids. Germline V CDR1 and CDR2: LNHDA, SQIVND (reference sequence). The DNA for the CDR3 is TGTGCCAGTAGTACAATAAGTTCGTATGGCTACACCTTC. Its translation is CASSTISSYGYTF. The variable domain in full, completed from reference TRBV19 and TRBJ1-2, reads DGGITQSPKYLFRKEGQNVTLSCEQNLNHDAMYWYRQDPGQGLRLIYYSQIVNDFQKGDIAEGYSVSREKKESFPLTVTSAQKNPTAFYLCASSTISSYGYTFGSGTRLTVV.

This rearrangement joins TRBV6-6 to TRBJ1-1; the D is unclear. V was pared by 2 bases and J by 5 bases, with 9 bases between. The CDR3 is made up of 13 amino acids. Germline values: CDR1 MNHNY, CDR2 SVGAGI (reference sequence). CDR3 loop: CASSYESRTEAFF. The CDR3 region has the DNA TGTGCCAGCAGTTACGAGAGTAGGACTGAAGCTTTCTTT.

The rearrangement links TRBV19 to TRBJ2-3, with TRBD2 as a possible D gene (5 bases). Trimming shortened V by 5 bases and J by 2 bases, and 11 bases separated the two germline ends. CDR1 is LNHDA and CDR2 is SQIVND in the germline V gene (reference sequence). This CDR3 has 14 residues. The chain's CDR3 is CASSLSRDTDTQYF. The CDR3 bases are TGTGCCAGTAGTCTATCCCGGGACACAGATACGCAGTATTTT.

This clone was seen a single time. The chain uses TRBV14 and TRBJ1-1; TRBD1 is a possible D gene (5 bases). Germline-derived CDR1 and CDR2 are SGHDN and FVKESK. With 6 bases removed from V and 7 bases from J, the gap between germline ends came to 18 bases. This CDR3 is 14 amino acids long. In DNA, the CDR3 is TGTGCCAGCAGACCCCGGGACGGATCAAGTGAAGCTTTCTTT. Amino acid sequence: CASRPRDGSSEAFF.

This clone appeared a single time. The chain couples TRBV5-1 to TRBJ2-7; D call uncertain. CDR3 length: 13 residues. In germline, CDR1 is SGHRS, CDR2 YFSETQ. V was trimmed by 4 bases and J by 1 base, leaving 9 bases between them. The chain's CDR3 is CASSRVQSYEQYF. In nucleotides, the CDR3 is TGCGCCAGCAGCCGGGTCCAATCCTACGAGCAGTACTTC.

The table lists this clone with a few counts. This chain links TRBV4-1 with TRBJ2-5; 9 bases are shared with TRBD2. The V gene's germline CDR1 is MGHRA and CDR2 YSYEKL. CDR3 size: 17 residues. Trimming cost V 3 bases and J 5 bases; bases outside gene matches: 13. CDR3 nucleotide sequence: TGCGCCAGCAGCCAGGAAGAGCGGGGGGCCATGCGGGAGACCCAGTACTTC. Translating it yields CASSQEERGAMRETQYF.

V is TRBV11-2 and J is TRBJ2-1, with D perhaps matching TRBD2 (6 bases). The V gene's germline CDR1 is SGHAT and CDR2 FQNNGV. V lost 5 bases to trimming and J lost 5 bases, with 19 bases between them. The CDR3 has 16 amino acids. DNA of the CDR3: TGTGCCAGCAGCGACGCATGGGGGGAGTCGGACAATGAGCAGTTCTTC. This translates into CASSDAWGESDNEQFF.

V and J are TRBV10-3 and TRBJ2-7; 9 bases are a match to TRBD1. The ends lost 6 bases at V and 6 bases at J; junction bases unmatched: 9. Germline V gene data show CDR1 as ENHRY and CDR2 as SYGVKD. The CDR3 totals 14 residues. In DNA, the CDR3 is TGTGCCATCAGCGGGACAGGGCGGCCCACCGAGCAGTACTTC. It specifies CAISGTGRPTEQYF.

V is TRBV30 and J is TRBJ1-6, with a possible D match to TRBD1 (6 bases). Per germline, CDR1 GTSNPN and CDR2 SVGIG (reference sequence). Trimming left V 0 bases short and J 9 bases short, with 12 bases between. This CDR3 contains 14 residues. The CDR3 here is CAWSVQRGSSPLHF. DNA of the CDR3: TGTGCCTGGAGTGTACAGAGGGGGAGTTCACCCCTCCACTTT. The full variable domain, rest sourced from reference TRBV30 and TRBJ1-6, is SQTIHQWPATLVQPVGSPLSLECTVEGTSNPNLYWYRQAAGRGLQLLFYSVGIGQISSEVPQNLSASRPQDRQFILSSKKLLLSDSGFYLCAWSVQRGSSPLHFGNGTRLTVT.

The V call is TRBV4-3, the J call TRBJ2-2; 7 bases are a match to TRBD2. The CDR3 extends over 15 amino acids. The ends lost 1 base at V and 2 bases at J; junction bases unmatched: 1. Germline V gene lookup returns CDR1 LGHNA and CDR2 YSLEER. CDR3 nucleotide sequence: TGCGCCAGCAGCCAAGTGGGACTAAACACCGGGGAGCTGTTTTTT. Protein: CASSQVGLNTGELFF.

The chain is built from TRBV11-2 and TRBJ1-6, with no clear D. CDR3 length: 14 amino acids. V gave up 3 bases and J gave up 0 bases, with 3 bases separating them. CDR1 is SGHAT and CDR2 is FQNNGV in the germline V gene. The CDR3 spells CASSFSSYNSPLHF. The CDR3 DNA reads TGTGCCAGCAGCTTTAGCTCCTATAATTCACCCCTCCACTTT.

The chain carries TRBV7-8 and TRBJ1-5; D gene ambiguous. The V gene lost 0 bases and the J gene lost 9 bases, with 12 bases spanning the gap. The CDR3 length is 14 residues. In germline, CDR1 is SGHVS, CDR2 FQNEAQ. The CDR3 region has the DNA TGTGCCAGCAGCTTAGCTCCTGGGCTCCGGCCCCAGCATTTT. Translation gives CASSLAPGLRPQHF.

The V gene is TRBV7-3, the J gene TRBJ2-2, with 7 nucleotides matching TRBD2. The trim removed 1 base at V and 3 bases at J, leaving 2 bases unmatched. The V gene's germline CDR1 is SGHTA and CDR2 FQGTGA. The CDR3 covers 15 residues. CDR3 sequence (DNA): TGTGCCAGCAGCTTAAACGGGGGGTACACCGGGGAGCTGTTTTTT. It is translated as CASSLNGGYTGELFF.

This chain links TRBV7-2 with TRBJ2-5; no clear D. CDR3 size: 12 residues. Germline V gene lookup returns CDR1 SGHTA and CDR2 FQGNSA. Trimming took 3 bases from V and 4 from J, leaving 6 bases between them. The CDR3 spells CASSFPGETQYF. CDR3 in DNA: TGTGCCAGCAGCTTTCCGGGAGAGACCCAGTACTTC. The whole variable domain, remainder taken from reference TRBV7-2 and TRBJ2-5, is GAGVSQSPSNKVTEKGKDVELRCDPISGHTALYWYRQSLGQGLEFLIYFQGNSAPDKSGLPSDRFSAERTGGSVSTLTIQRTQQEDSAVYLCASSFPGETQYFGPGTRLLVL.

This clone was found a few times. This chain uses TRBV19 with TRBJ1-4; 8 bases agree with TRBD1. The V and J ends lost 5 bases and 8 bases, in that order; junction bases with no gene match: 7. CDR3 length: 14 amino acids. Germline CDR1 is LNHDA and CDR2 is SQIVND (reference sequence). The CDR3 coding sequence is TGTGCCAGTAGTGACAGGGGAGGAAGCGAAAAACTGTTTTTT. The encoded protein is CASSDRGGSEKLFF.

The chain recombines TRBV30 with TRBJ1-2; no definite D call. V lost 3 bases to trimming and J lost 3 bases, with 11 bases between them. Per germline, CDR1 GTSNPN and CDR2 SVGIG (reference sequence). CDR3 length: 13 amino acids. The CDR3 loop is CAWSGRGDYGYTF. CDR3 bases: TGTGCCTGGAGCGGCCGGGGTGACTATGGCTACACCTTC.

This chain connects TRBV30 to TRBJ1-6, with D uncertain. CDR1 GTSNPN and CDR2 SVGIG come from the germline V gene (reference sequence). There are 12 residues in the CDR3. The V end lost 1 base, the J end lost 4 bases, and 2 bases lay between the germline ends. CDR3 residues: CAWSEYNSPLHF. In DNA, the CDR3 is TGTGCCTGGAGTGAATATAATTCACCCCTCCACTTT.

The chain links TRBV7-2 to TRBJ2-2; TRBD1 matches at 7 bases. Germline trimming cut 5 bases from V and 2 bases from J; bases unmatched to any gene: 8. The CDR3 consists of 16 residues. Germline assignment: CDR1 SGHTA and CDR2 FQGNSA. CDR3 sequence reads: CASSPRGDRNTGELFF. The CDR3 DNA reads TGTGCCAGCAGCCCCCGAGGGGACAGAAACACCGGGGAGCTGTTTTTT.

A few counts support this clone. The rearrangement links TRBV2 to TRBJ1-5; 7 bases map to TRBD1. The V segment lost 3 bases and the J segment 0 bases; nucleotides outside the gene matches: 2. The CDR3 is made up of 15 amino acids. CDR1 and CDR2 from the germline V gene are SNHLY and FYNNEI. This chain's CDR3 is CASSDGTVSNQPQHF. As DNA, the CDR3 is TGTGCCAGCAGTGATGGGACAGTTAGCAATCAGCCCCAGCATTTT.